This record looks at one T cell receptor beta chain sequence and its context. In the source study's methods: Nucleated cell number was recorded as an estimate derived from reference gene primer amplification. Libraries were prepared by immunoSEQ multiplex PCR; TCRdb keeps only in-frame clonotypes and omits some of them. V and J calls plus clone size are reproduced from that table; the DNA served to infer D and trimming. The repertoire holds 32,000 or so clones, with 85% to 90% as singletons. The V end lost 3 bases, the J end lost 2 bases, and 11 bases lay between the germline ends. Germline V CDR1 and CDR2: SGHVS, FNYEAQ. The CDR3 extends over 15 amino acids. The sample is drawn from a study of blood T cell repertoires in COVID-19. Study information: Whether acute or convalescent, the COVID-19 samples came from the United States, Italy and Spain. PBMCs, B-cell-depleted T cells, or T cells provided the cDNA or gDNA that made up the material.

This clonotype originated in a man aged 70 or older with acute or convalescent COVID-19. Sample: peripheral blood. J is TRBJ1-3 and V is TRBV7-6, with TRBD1 as a possible D gene (5 bases). The CDR3 DNA reads as TGTGCCAGCAGCTTGAATCAGGGCCCTGGAAACACCATATATTTT. This translates into CASSLNQGPGNTIYF.